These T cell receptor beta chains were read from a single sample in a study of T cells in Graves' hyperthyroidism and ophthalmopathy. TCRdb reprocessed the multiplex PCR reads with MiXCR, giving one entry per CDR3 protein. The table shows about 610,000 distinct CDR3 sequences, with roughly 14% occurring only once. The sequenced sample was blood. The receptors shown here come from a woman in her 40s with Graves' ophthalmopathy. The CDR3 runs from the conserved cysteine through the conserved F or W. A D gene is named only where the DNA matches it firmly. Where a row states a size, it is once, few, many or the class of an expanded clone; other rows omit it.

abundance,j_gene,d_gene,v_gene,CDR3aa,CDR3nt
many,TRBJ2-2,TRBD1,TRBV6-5,CASSPGTGRGGTGELFF,TGTGCCAGCAGTCCAGGGACAGGGCGAGGGGGGACCGGGGAGCTGTTTTTT
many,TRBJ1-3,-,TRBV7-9,CASSSDSSGNTIYF,TGTGCCAGCAGCTCGGACAGCTCTGGAAACACCATATATTTT
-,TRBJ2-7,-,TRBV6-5,CASSWPEQYF,TGTGCCAGCAGCTGGCCCGAGCAGTACTTC
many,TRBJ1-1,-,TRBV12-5,CASVQIGGEAFF,TGTGCTAGTGTCCAGATCGGGGGAGAAGCTTTCTTT
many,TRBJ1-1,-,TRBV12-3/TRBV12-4,CASGPLYTEAFF,TGTGCCAGCGGACCCCTTTACACTGAAGCTTTCTTT
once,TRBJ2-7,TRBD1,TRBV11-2,CASSLDYGTGGREQYF,TGTGCCAGCAGCTTAGATTATGGGACAGGGGGTCGCGAGCAGTACTTC
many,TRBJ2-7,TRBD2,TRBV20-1,CSARSPSGSGRYEQYF,TGCAGTGCTAGATCGCCCTCTGGCAGCGGGAGGTACGAGCAGTACTTC
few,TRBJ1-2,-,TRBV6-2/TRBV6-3,CASSYTAGDGYTF,TGTGCCAGCAGTTACACAGCCGGAGATGGCTACACCTTC
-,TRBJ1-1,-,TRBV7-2,CANSLVRGSTEAFF,TGTGCCAACAGCTTAGTGAGGGGTTCCACTGAAGCTTTCTTT
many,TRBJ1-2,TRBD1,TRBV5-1,CASSLVGGDYGYTF,TGCGCCAGCAGCTTGGTAGGGGGCGACTATGGCTACACCTTC
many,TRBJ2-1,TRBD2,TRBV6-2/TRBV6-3,CASSYSASGRPGSYNEQFF,TGTGCCAGCAGTTACTCGGCTAGCGGGAGGCCCGGCTCCTACAATGAGCAGTTCTTC
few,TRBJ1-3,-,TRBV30,CAWSFEGGDTIYF,TGTGCCTGGAGTTTCGAAGGTGGGGACACCATATATTTT